The sequence of this T cell receptor beta chain was determined in a study of CD8 T cells in ankylosing spondylitis. General study results and limits: A motif in TCR beta, a set of eight highly homologous variants, appeared characteristic of ankylosing spondylitis blood. The study looked at matched synovial fluid samples from ankylosing spondylitis patients. Disease-linked clones were reported to be significantly enriched there. Those disease-linked clones were CD8+; they were also relatively rare in peripheral blood.

TCR beta libraries were made by quantitative 5'-RACE with molecular barcodes. One entry per CDR3 protein results from TCRdb running MiXCR on the 5' RACE reads. Of around 130,000 distinct CDR3 sequences in the sample, about a tenth were seen once. This clonotype was picked up many times. Antigen specificity is unknown. The CDR3 consists of 15 residues. V gave up 5 bases and J gave up 1 base, with 13 bases separating them. Germline CDR1 and CDR2: SGHTA and FQGNSA. The V and J genes are TRBV7-2 and TRBJ2-3, with no clear D. The TCR originated in a male donor with ankylosing spondylitis or in good health (not recorded which). Sequences were obtained from blood, either unsorted or a sorted T cell fraction (not recorded which). The CDR3 is CASSRSDGGTDTQYF. DNA of the CDR3: TGTGCCAGCAGCCGATCGGATGGAGGCACAGATACGCAGTATTTT.